This TCR beta chain originates from a study of T cells in Graves' hyperthyroidism and ophthalmopathy. The wider study: The initial diagnosis was the point when peripheral blood was collected, ahead of any treatment. Study observations and caveats: The authors' 13 V-J model separated ophthalmopathy from stable hyperthyroidism. Most thyroid clonotypes with frequency above 0.001 were detected in blood.

The V gene's germline CDR1 is GTSNPN and CDR2 SVGIG (reference sequence). The CDR3 totals 12 residues. Trimming removed 0 bases at V and 5 bases at J, with 7 bases between. Disease duration under 2 months; hyperthyroidism patients were aged 18 to 65. This clonotype came up many times. Its specificity is not known. Amplification of TCR beta CDR3 regions used RNA as the template. The HTBI set primed first-round TCR CDR3 RT-PCR. TCRdb re-called the multiplex PCR reads through MiXCR, storing one row per CDR3 protein. The sample yields roughly 570,000 distinct CDR3 sequences, less than 20% seen once. Input material: blood. This TCR came from a woman aged 25 to 39 with Graves' hyperthyroidism. The chain uses TRBV30 and TRBJ1-2; D uncertain. CDR3 protein: CAWSVSAYGYTF. CDR3 DNA: TGTGCCTGGAGTGTATCGGCGTATGGCTACACCTTC.